Ten or more counts support the clone carrying this TCR beta chain. Its cognate antigen is unknown. CDR1 is SGDLS and CDR2 is YYNGEE in the germline V gene. This CDR3 has 12 amino acids. Trimming cost V 4 bases and J 5 bases, with 9 bases left between them. The data derive from a study of identical twins. Study results and caveats: Surplus twin overlap in beta out-of-frame sequences was less pronounced. Out-of-frame alpha sequences common to twins were enriched for low generation probability.

The donors were all healthy and Caucasian. Unique molecular identifiers were in the cDNA, with template-switch universal primer binding. MiXCR, run by TCRdb on the 5' RACE reads, gives a single entry per CDR3 protein. Here the sample spans a few hundred thousand distinct CDR3 sequences, about 10% being singletons. This receptor was taken from a middle-aged man in good health. The chain links TRBV9 to TRBJ2-5; D gene uncertain. Sequenced input: memory T cells sorted from blood. The CDR3 loop is CASSSTTETQYF. The CDR3 region has the DNA TGTGCCAGCAGCTCCACCACTGAGACCCAGTACTTC.